This T cell receptor beta chain was sequenced during a study of lymphopenia after photon versus proton radiotherapy. Here immunoSEQ multiplex PCR was the method, and the copy in TCRdb shows in-frame clones only, minus some. The sample records around 30,000 clones, approximately 87% being singletons. The TCR comes from a woman in her fifties or sixties with pancreatic cancer. Sequenced material: peripheral blood, taken from a patient treated with photon-based radiotherapy.

The CDR3 is CASAVVAGTDTQYF. In DNA form, the CDR3 reads TGTGCCAGCGCCGTGGTAGCTGGGACAGATACGCAGTATTTT. The gene calls are TRBV19 and TRBJ2-3; D ambiguous. This CDR3 comprises 14 residues. CDR1 is LNHDA and CDR2 is SQIVND in the germline V gene (reference sequence). Trimming pared 9 bases from V and 3 bases from J, leaving 16 bases between.